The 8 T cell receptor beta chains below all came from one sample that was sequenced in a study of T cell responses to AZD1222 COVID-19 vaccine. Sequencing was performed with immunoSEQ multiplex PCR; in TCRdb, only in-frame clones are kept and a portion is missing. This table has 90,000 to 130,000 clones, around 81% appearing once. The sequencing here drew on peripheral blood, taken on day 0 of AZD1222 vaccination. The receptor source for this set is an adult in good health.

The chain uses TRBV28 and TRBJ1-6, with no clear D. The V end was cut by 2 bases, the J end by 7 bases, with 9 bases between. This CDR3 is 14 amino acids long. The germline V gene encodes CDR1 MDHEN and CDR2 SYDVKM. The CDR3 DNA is TGTGCCAGCAGTTTAAGGGTTAAAAATTCACCCCTCCACTTT. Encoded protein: CASSLRVKNSPLHF.

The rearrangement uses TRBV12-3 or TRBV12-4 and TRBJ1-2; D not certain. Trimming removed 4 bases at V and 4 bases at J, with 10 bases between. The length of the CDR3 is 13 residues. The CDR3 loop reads CASSWGSVYGYTF. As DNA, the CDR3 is TGTGCCAGCAGTTGGGGTTCAGTCTATGGCTACACCTTC.

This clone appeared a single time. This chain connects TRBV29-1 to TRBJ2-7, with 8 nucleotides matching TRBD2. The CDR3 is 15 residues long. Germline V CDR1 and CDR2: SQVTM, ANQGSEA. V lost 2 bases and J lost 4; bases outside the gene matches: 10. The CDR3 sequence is CSVEMSLAGIYEQYF. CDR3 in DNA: TGCAGCGTTGAAATGAGTCTAGCGGGTATTTACGAGCAGTACTTC.

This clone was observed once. CDR3 nucleotides: TGTGCCAGCAGAACAGGGGGATGGACTGAAGCTTTCTTT. Translated, it gives CASRTGGWTEAFF. The chain carries TRBV28 and TRBJ1-1, with 8 bases that match TRBD1. V was clipped by 6 bases and J by 5 bases; unmatched bases: 5. Looked up from germline, CDR1 is MDHEN and CDR2 is SYDVKM. This CDR3 spans 13 amino acids.

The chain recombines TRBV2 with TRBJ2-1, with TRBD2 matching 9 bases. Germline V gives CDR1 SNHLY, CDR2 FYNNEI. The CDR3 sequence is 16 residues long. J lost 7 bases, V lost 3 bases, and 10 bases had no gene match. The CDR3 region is CASSDRIAGALNEQFF. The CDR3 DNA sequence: TGTGCCAGCAGTGATCGAATAGCGGGGGCCTTGAATGAGCAGTTCTTC.

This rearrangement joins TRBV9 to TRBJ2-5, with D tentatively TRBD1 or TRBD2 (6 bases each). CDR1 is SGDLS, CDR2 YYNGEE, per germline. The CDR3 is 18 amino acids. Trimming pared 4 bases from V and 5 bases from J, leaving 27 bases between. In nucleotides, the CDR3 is TGTGCCAGCAGCCCCTCATTGTCGGGGGCGCTAGGTCGGGAGACCCAGTACTTC. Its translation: CASSPSLSGALGRETQYF.

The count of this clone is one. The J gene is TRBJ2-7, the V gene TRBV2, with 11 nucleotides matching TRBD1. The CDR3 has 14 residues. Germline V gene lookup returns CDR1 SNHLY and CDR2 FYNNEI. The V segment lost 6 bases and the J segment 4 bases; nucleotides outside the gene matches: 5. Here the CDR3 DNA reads TGTGCCAGCAGAGGGACAGGGGGTTCGTACGAGCAGTACTTC. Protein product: CASRGTGGSYEQYF.

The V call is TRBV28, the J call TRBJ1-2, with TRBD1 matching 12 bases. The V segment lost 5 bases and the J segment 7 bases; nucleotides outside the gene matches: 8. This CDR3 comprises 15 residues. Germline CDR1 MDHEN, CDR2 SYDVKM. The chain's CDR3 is CASSTSGTGGLGYTF. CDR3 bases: TGTGCCAGCAGTACATCCGGGACAGGGGGCCTTGGCTACACCTTC.